The present entry profiles one TCR beta chain with its context. Its antigen remains unidentified. The sample originates from a study of cytomegalovirus exposure and HLA in healthy donors. Study outcomes and limitations: Cytomegalovirus-associated status was assigned to about 160 TCR beta chains. A later analysis showed TCR association rates differing by HLA locus, peaking at DRB1 and lowest at HLA-C. The study carried out a later analysis of TCR beta sequences. It associated some 15,000 of them with specific HLA alleles at a false discovery rate of 0.05.

The V gene's germline CDR1 is SGHDN and CDR2 FVKESK. V lost 4 bases, J lost 5 bases, and 14 bases lay in between. The CDR3 extends over 15 amino acids. 60 Vbeta and 13 Jbeta primers were used in PCR. The data were produced by immunoSEQ multiplex PCR, yet TCRdb's version contains in-frame clones alone and is incomplete. The sample has approximately 130,000 clones, approximately 80% seen once. Healthy individuals who donated bone marrow served as the donors. The chain uses TRBV14 and TRBJ1-4, with D tentatively TRBD1 (6 bases). The sample comprised PBMCs. The source of this sequence is a man aged 35-49 years in good health and CMV-seronegative. Written as DNA, the CDR3 is TGTGCCAGCAGCCCGACAGGCGTCAGGAATGAAAAACTGTTTTTT. Its translation is CASSPTGVRNEKLFF.